The rows below give T cell receptor beta chains drawn from one sample of a study of PD-L1 blockade in urothelial cancer. The method was immunoSEQ multiplex PCR; TCRdb's version includes in-frame clones alone and lacks a portion of them. The sample records about 81,000 clones, 90% being singletons. The sample consisted of PBMCs, taken around atezolizumab (anti-PD-L1) treatment. These receptors came from a man aged 55 to 70 with urothelial cancer. The CDR3 runs from the conserved cysteine through the conserved F or W. D genes are given only for firm matches. Rows give clone size only sometimes, using once, few, many, or a class for an expanded clone.

CDR3 DNA,CDR3 protein,D gene,clone size,V gene,J gene
TGTGCCAGCAGCTCCCCGGGACTAGCGGGGGGGACGCAGTATTTT,CASSSPGLAGGTQYF,TRBD2,.,TRBV6-6,TRBJ2-3
TGCGCCAGCAGGAGACAGGGGCCAACATCACCCTACGAGCAGTACTTC,CASRRQGPTSPYEQYF,TRBD1,once,TRBV10-2,TRBJ2-7
TGCGCCAGCAGCTTGGACAGGGAATATGGCTACACCTTC,CASSLDREYGYTF,.,.,TRBV5-1,TRBJ1-2
TGTGCCAGCAGTGACCCCCTTGCAGGGGGCTTGATCGACTATGGCTACACCTTC,CASSDPLAGGLIDYGYTF,TRBD1,.,TRBV6-4,TRBJ1-2
TGCGCCAGCAGCCTAAGACAGGGGGCCGGCCAAGAGACCCAGTACTTC,CASSLRQGAGQETQYF,TRBD1,.,TRBV5-1,TRBJ2-5
TGTGCCTGGAGTGTACTGGGGACAGGGGGCTACAATGAGCAGTTCTTC,CAWSVLGTGGYNEQFF,TRBD1,.,TRBV30,TRBJ2-1
TGTGCCAGCAGCTTAGATTGGACAGGGAGAACCGGGGAGCTGTTTTTT,CASSLDWTGRTGELFF,TRBD1,.,TRBV13,TRBJ2-2
TGTGCCAGCAGCTTAACGGGGAATCGGGCCTACAATGAGCAGTTCTTC,CASSLTGNRAYNEQFF,.,.,TRBV7-8,TRBJ2-1
TGTGCCAGCAGCTTCGAACAGGGTTCCGGGGAGCTGTTTTTT,CASSFEQGSGELFF,.,once,TRBV9,TRBJ2-2
TGCGCCAGCAGTGGAAGCCGGGACACAAAAGACGAGCAGTACTTC,CASSGSRDTKDEQYF,.,.,TRBV10-2,TRBJ2-7
TGTGCCAGAGAAAAAGGGACGCGGGGGCCCGAGCAGTACTTC,CAREKGTRGPEQYF,.,.,TRBV5-3,TRBJ2-7
TGTGCCAGCAGTTGGCTAGCGGATTACGAGCAGTACTTC,CASSWLADYEQYF,TRBD2,.,TRBV28,TRBJ2-7
TGTGCCAGCAGCTTAGCTAGCGGGAGCACAGATACGCAGTATTTT,CASSLASGSTDTQYF,TRBD2,.,TRBV7-9,TRBJ2-3
TGTGCCAGCAGTGTAGGGGATGCAACTAATGAAAAACTGTTTTTT,CASSVGDATNEKLFF,.,.,TRBV6-1,TRBJ1-4
TGTGCCAGCAACTACGTACAGGGGACTGCTAACTATGGCTACACCTTC,CASNYVQGTANYGYTF,TRBD1,few,TRBV5-5,TRBJ1-2
TGTGCCTCCCCGGGGGACAGTACCTACAATGAGCAGTTCTTC,CASPGDSTYNEQFF,.,.,TRBV30,TRBJ2-1
TGTGCCAGCAGCCCGAACCAGACTAGCGGAAACCTTGAGCAGTTCTTC,CASSPNQTSGNLEQFF,TRBD2,.,TRBV7-9,TRBJ2-1
TGTGCCAGCAGTTACCCCCCCCAGCGGGCTCCCTACGAGCAGTACTTC,CASSYPPQRAPYEQYF,.,.,TRBV28,TRBJ2-7
TGCAGCGTTGCCTCCGGGACAAATCAGCCCCAGCATTTT,CSVASGTNQPQHF,.,.,TRBV29-1,TRBJ1-5
TGTGCCAGCAGCTTAGTTCCTAGCGGGAGGCTGGACACCGGGGAGCTGTTTTTT,CASSLVPSGRLDTGELFF,TRBD2,.,TRBV7-2,TRBJ2-2
TGTGCCAGCAGCTCCGGGACTAGCGGGCGTTGGCAAGAGACCCAGTACTTC,CASSSGTSGRWQETQYF,TRBD2,.,TRBV7-9,TRBJ2-5
TGTGCCAGCATCGACCCGGGGAACACTGAAGCTTTCTTT,CASIDPGNTEAFF,.,.,TRBV6-5,TRBJ1-1
TGTGCCAGTAGTATAGCTCAAGGAGGGGGCTTCGAGCAGTACTTC,CASSIAQGGGFEQYF,.,.,TRBV19,TRBJ2-7
TGTGCCAGCAGTTACTCAAGTAGCGCCCCCCTGGATACGCAGTATTTT,CASSYSSSAPLDTQYF,.,.,TRBV6-5,TRBJ2-3
TGTGCCAGCAGCCTAGTGACAGGGCCCGGGGGGGAAAACATTCAGTACTTC,CASSLVTGPGGENIQYF,.,.,TRBV7-2,TRBJ2-4
TGTGCCTGGAGTCCCATTACGACAGGTAACGAGCAGTACTTC,CAWSPITTGNEQYF,.,.,TRBV30,TRBJ2-7
TGTGCCAGCAGCTTGGGACAGCGATCCAACTATGGCTACACCTTC,CASSLGQRSNYGYTF,.,.,TRBV5-8,TRBJ1-2
TGTGCCAGCAGCTCGACATCTTCTGAAGCTTTCTTT,CASSSTSSEAFF,.,.,TRBV6-1,TRBJ1-1
TGCGCCAGCAGCTACGGCGGGCCGGACTTTACTGGAAACACCATATATTTT,CASSYGGPDFTGNTIYF,.,.,TRBV4-3,TRBJ1-3
TGTGCCAGCAGCCCGCCCGGGTCATGGAGCTCAGATACGCAGTATTTT,CASSPPGSWSSDTQYF,.,.,TRBV7-8,TRBJ2-3
TGTGCCAGCAGTGAAGAAAAAGTCCGGGATGAAAAACTGTTTTTT,CASSEEKVRDEKLFF,.,.,TRBV6-1,TRBJ1-4
TGTGCCACATCACAGGGGGATTACGAGCAGTACTTC,CATSQGDYEQYF,TRBD1,.,TRBV6-5,TRBJ2-7
TGTGCCAGCAGGGAGCGGCGGGAGCTAGGGACCCAGTACTTC,CASRERRELGTQYF,TRBD2,.,TRBV6-5,TRBJ2-5
TGTGCCAGCAGCTTAAGCGTTACGGGGCCCCAGCATTTT,CASSLSVTGPQHF,.,few,TRBV7-2,TRBJ1-5
TGTGCCAGCAGTTTATGGAAGGAGGGCCTTAATAATCAGCCCCAGCATTTT,CASSLWKEGLNNQPQHF,.,.,TRBV28,TRBJ1-5
TGTGCGAGCACAGGCGGGAGGTCTGGCGAGACCCAGTACTTC,CASTGGRSGETQYF,TRBD2,.,TRBV6-5,TRBJ2-5
TGTGCCAGTAGTTCCGATGGGGGCGGCTCTTGGCCCCAGCATTTT,CASSSDGGGSWPQHF,.,.,TRBV19,TRBJ1-5
TGCGCCAGCAGCTTGGTACCAGGTCCGAGCTCCTACGAGCAGTACTTC,CASSLVPGPSSYEQYF,.,once,TRBV5-1,TRBJ2-7
TGTGCCAGCAGCGTAGGGTCGGGACTAGCCTACAATGAGCAGTTCTTC,CASSVGSGLAYNEQFF,TRBD2,once,TRBV9,TRBJ2-1
TGTGCCGCGGGGGAGGACACAGATACGCAGTATTTT,CAAGEDTDTQYF,TRBD2,.,TRBV7-9,TRBJ2-3